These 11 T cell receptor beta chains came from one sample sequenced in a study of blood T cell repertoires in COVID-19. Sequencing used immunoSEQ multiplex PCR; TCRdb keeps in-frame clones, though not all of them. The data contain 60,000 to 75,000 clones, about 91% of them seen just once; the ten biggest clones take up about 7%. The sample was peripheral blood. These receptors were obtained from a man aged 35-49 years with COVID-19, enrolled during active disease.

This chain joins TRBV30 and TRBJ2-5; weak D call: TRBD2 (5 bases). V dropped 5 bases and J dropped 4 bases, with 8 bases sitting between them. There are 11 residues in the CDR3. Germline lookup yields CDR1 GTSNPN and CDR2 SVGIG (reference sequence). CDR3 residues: CAWGLSETQYF. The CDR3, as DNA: TGTGCCTGGGGACTGTCAGAGACCCAGTACTTC.

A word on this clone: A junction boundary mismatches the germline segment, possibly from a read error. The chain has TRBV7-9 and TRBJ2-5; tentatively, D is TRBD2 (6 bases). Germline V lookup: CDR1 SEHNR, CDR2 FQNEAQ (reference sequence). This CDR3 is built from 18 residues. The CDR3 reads CAISSPVVADYRQETQYF. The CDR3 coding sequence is TGTGCCATCAGCTCGCCGGTAGTAGCGGACTACAGGCAAGAGACCCAGTACTTC. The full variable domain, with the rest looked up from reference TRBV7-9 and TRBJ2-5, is DTGVSQNPRHKITKRGQNVTFRCDPISEHNRLYWYRQTLGQGPEFLTYFQNEAQLEKSRLLSDRFSAERPKGSFSTLEIQRTEQGDSAMYLCAISSPVVADYRQETQYFGPGTRLLVL.

Here the CDR3 DNA reads TGTGCCAGCAGTGAGACAGGGGGTGTCAGGCAGCCCCAGCATTTT. The encoded protein is CASSETGGVRQPQHF. The chain is built from TRBV6-1 and TRBJ1-5; 9 nucleotides match TRBD1. V gave up 3 bases and J gave up 7 bases; unmatched junction bases: 7. There are 15 residues in the CDR3. CDR1 and CDR2 from the germline V gene are MNHNS and SASEGT.

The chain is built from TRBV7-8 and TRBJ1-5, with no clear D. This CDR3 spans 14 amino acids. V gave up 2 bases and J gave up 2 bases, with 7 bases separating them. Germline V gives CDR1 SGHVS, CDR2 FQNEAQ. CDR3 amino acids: CASSLSGGNQPQHF. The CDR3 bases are TGTGCCAGCAGCTTATCCGGGGGCAATCAGCCCCAGCATTTT.

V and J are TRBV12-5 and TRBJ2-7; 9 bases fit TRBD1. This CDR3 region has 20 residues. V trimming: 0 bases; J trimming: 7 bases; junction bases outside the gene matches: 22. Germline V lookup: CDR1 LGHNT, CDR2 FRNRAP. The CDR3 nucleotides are TGTGCTAGTGGTTTGGTACTAGTAGTTAGTTGGGACAGGGACCATGGGGAGCAGTACTTC. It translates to CASGLVLVVSWDRDHGEQYF. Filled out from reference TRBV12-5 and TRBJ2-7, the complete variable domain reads DARVTQTPRHKVTEMGQEVTMRCQPILGHNTVFWYRQTMMQGLELLAYFRNRAPLDDSGMPKDRFSAEMPDATLATLKIQPSEPRDSAVYFCASGLVLVVSWDRDHGEQYFGPGTRLTVT.

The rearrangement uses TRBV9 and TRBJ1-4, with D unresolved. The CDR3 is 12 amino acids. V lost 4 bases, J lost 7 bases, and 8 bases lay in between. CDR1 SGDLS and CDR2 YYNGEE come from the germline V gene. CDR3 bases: TGTGCCAGCAGCCCCCGTAGTGAAAAACTGTTTTTT. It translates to CASSPRSEKLFF.

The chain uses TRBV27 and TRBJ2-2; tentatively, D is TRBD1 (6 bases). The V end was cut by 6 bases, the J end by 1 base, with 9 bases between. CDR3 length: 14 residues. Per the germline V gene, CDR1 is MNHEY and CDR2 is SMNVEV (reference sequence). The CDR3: CASSRTVNTGELFF. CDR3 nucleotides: TGTGCCAGCAGCCGGACAGTGAACACCGGGGAGCTGTTTTTT.

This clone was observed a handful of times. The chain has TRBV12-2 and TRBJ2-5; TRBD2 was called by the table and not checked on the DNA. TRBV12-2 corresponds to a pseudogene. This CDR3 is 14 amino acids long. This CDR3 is CASRSRGLAGLGYF. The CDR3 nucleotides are TGTGCAAGTCGCTCCCGGGGACTAGCGGGCCTCGGGTACTTC.

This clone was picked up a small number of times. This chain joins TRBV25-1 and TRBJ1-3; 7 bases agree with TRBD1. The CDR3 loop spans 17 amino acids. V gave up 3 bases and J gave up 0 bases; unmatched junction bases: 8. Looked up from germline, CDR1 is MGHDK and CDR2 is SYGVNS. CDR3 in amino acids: CASSDVVGQNSGNTIYF. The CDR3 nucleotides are TGTGCCAGCAGTGATGTGGTGGGACAGAACTCTGGAAACACCATATATTTT.

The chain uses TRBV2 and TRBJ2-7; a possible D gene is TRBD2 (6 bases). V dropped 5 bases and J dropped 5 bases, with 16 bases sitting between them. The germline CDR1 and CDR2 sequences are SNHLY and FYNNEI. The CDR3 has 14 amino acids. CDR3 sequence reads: CASSSGTHTNEQYF. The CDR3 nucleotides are TGTGCCAGCAGTTCCGGGACTCACACAAACGAGCAGTACTTC. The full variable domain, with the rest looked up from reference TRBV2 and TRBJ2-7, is EPEVTQTPSHQVTQMGQEVILRCVPISNHLYFYWYRQILGQKVEFLVSFYNNEISEKSEIFDDQFSVERPDGSNFTLKIRSTKLEDSAMYFCASSSGTHTNEQYFGPGTRLTVT.

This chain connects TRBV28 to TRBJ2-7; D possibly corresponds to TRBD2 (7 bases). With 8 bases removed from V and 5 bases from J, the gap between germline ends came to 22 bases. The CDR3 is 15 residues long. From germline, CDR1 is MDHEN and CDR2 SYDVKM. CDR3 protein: CASEGGHEVRNEQYF. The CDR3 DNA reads TGTGCCAGCGAGGGGGGGCATGAGGTACGGAACGAGCAGTACTTC.